This TCR beta chain is from a study of T cell repertoires in cytomegalovirus infection. General study results and limits: CMV-specific HLA-C-restricted TCR beta clonotypes dominated the ex vivo response.

Per germline, CDR1 SGHTA and CDR2 FQGTGA. The CDR3 consists of 16 residues. V dropped 5 bases and J dropped 8 bases, with 21 bases sitting between them. TCRdb re-analysed the reads in MiXCR, keeping a single row per CDR3 protein. The table lists 250,000 to 300,000 distinct CDR3 sequences, around 13% of them singletons. This clonotype was seen many times. The antigen remains undetermined. This TCR came from a human donor in good health (CMV status not recorded). Some clones in this sample may be carry-over from other donors' samples. The sequenced material came from PBMCs. The J gene is TRBJ2-2, the V gene TRBV7-3; D possibly corresponds to TRBD1 (5 bases). The CDR3 nucleotides are TGTGCCAGCAGCAGCTTACGAGGACACACGATTGGGGAGCTGTTTTTT. Amino acid sequence: CASSSLRGHTIGELFF.